Following are 23 T cell receptor beta chains from one sample sequenced in a study of shared clonotypes between healthy human individuals. Data came from immunoSEQ multiplex PCR; TCRdb stores just in-frame clones and leaves some out. The table has some 700,000 clones, about 90% seen once; the top ten hold 30% to 40%. Sequencing was performed on memory CD8+ T cells from PBMCs. Subset reported: CD45RO+ cells pooled with CCR7-negative TemRA cells. These receptors were taken from a man aged 18 to 29 in good health. Some clones in this sample may be carry-over from other donors' samples.

The chain has TRBV11-2 and TRBJ2-7; 8 bases map to TRBD1. The CDR3 consists of 14 residues. Germline values: CDR1 SGHAT, CDR2 FQNNGV. The V and J ends lost 4 bases and 4 bases, in that order; junction bases with no gene match: 6. Here the CDR3 reads CASSYTTGGYEQYF. The DNA for the CDR3 is TGTGCCAGCAGCTATACTACAGGGGGGTACGAGCAGTACTTC.

The rearrangement joins TRBV7-3 to TRBJ2-7; the match to TRBD2 covers 9 bases. There are 15 residues in the CDR3. Germline CDR1 reads SGHTA; CDR2 reads FQGTGA. The junction had 7 bases not matched to a gene; V was cut back by 1 base and J by 6 bases. CDR3 in DNA: TGTGCCAGCAGCTTAATGGCGGGAGGGCCGGTCGAGCAGTACTTC. This translates into CASSLMAGGPVEQYF.

The chain employs TRBV19 and TRBJ2-1; 10 bases agree with TRBD2. Germline assignment: CDR1 LNHDA and CDR2 SQIVND (reference sequence). CDR3 length: 15 residues. Trimming took 6 bases from V and 7 from J; bases not matched to a gene: 9. The CDR3 DNA sequence: TGTGCCAGTAGCCCTACTAGCGGGACCTCAAATGAGCAGTTCTTC. This codes for CASSPTSGTSNEQFF.

V and J are TRBV19 and TRBJ2-7; 10 positions agree with TRBD1. Germline assignment: CDR1 LNHDA and CDR2 SQIVND (reference sequence). Trimming cost V 5 bases and J 3 bases; bases outside gene matches: 16. The CDR3 is 18 residues long. The DNA of the CDR3 is TGTGCCAGTAGTTCGCGTCCCGGGACAGGGGAGCCAAACTACGAGCAGTACTTC. Residues: CASSSRPGTGEPNYEQYF.

The CDR3 sequence: CASSAKGQGYEKLFF. CDR3 sequence (DNA): TGTGCCAGCAGCGCAAAGGGACAGGGGTATGAAAAACTGTTTTTT. The chain recombines TRBV9 with TRBJ1-4, with 10 bases that match TRBD1. Per the germline V gene, CDR1 is SGDLS and CDR2 is YYNGEE. The CDR3 loop spans 15 amino acids. The J segment lost 6 bases and the V segment lost 3 bases, leaving 5 bases of the junction unmatched.

This chain joins TRBV27 and TRBJ1-3; D is uncertain. In germline, CDR1 is MNHEY, CDR2 SMNVEV (reference sequence). The V and J ends lost 4 bases and 0 bases respectively, with 1 base between them. The CDR3 is made up of 12 amino acids. The DNA for the CDR3 is TGTGCCAGCAGTTACTCTGGAAACACCATATATTTT. Its translation: CASSYSGNTIYF.

The chain has TRBV7-7 and TRBJ2-7; D is possibly TRBD1 (6 bases). Trimming took 1 base from V and 2 from J, leaving 12 bases between them. The CDR3 is 15 residues long. Germline V gene data show CDR1 as SSHAT and CDR2 as FNYEAQ (reference sequence). The CDR3 here is CASSLEQGPTYEQYF. The CDR3 DNA is TGTGCCAGCAGCTTAGAGCAGGGGCCGACCTACGAGCAGTACTTC.

In its sample, this clone was seen a few times. The chain links TRBV27 to TRBJ1-5, with D tentatively TRBD1 (5 bases). The CDR3 sequence is 13 residues long. Trimming stripped 8 bases from V and 6 bases from J, with 14 bases between. From germline, CDR1 is MNHEY and CDR2 SMNVEV (reference sequence). CDR3 in DNA: TGTGCCAGCGGGTGGGCAGGGAGTCAGCCCCAGCATTTT. It is translated as CASGWAGSQPQHF.

The chain has TRBV10-1 and TRBJ2-7, with a weak D call TRBD1 (6 bases). Germline-derived CDR1 and CDR2 are WNHNN and SYGVQD (reference sequence). The V gene lost 4 bases and the J gene lost 2 bases, with 12 bases spanning the gap. The CDR3 extends over 14 amino acids. The CDR3 coding sequence is TGCGCCAGCAGTGCGGGACACGAAGCCTACGAGCAGTACTTC. This translates into CASSAGHEAYEQYF.

The chain combines TRBV7-8 with TRBJ2-3; 11 nucleotides match TRBD2. The V gene's germline CDR1 is SGHVS and CDR2 FQNEAQ. With 1 base clipped from V and 3 bases from J, the junction kept 3 bases outside the gene matches. This CDR3 region has 16 residues. The CDR3 sequence is CASSLGLAGRTDTQYF. The CDR3 region has the DNA TGTGCCAGCAGCTTAGGACTAGCGGGAAGAACAGATACGCAGTATTTT.

As regards this clone: The same CDR3 can be traced to other DNA sequences in this sample. This sequence joins TRBV27 and TRBJ2-7, with D perhaps TRBD2 (5 bases). The CDR3 is 11 amino acids. The germline gives CDR1 MNHEY, CDR2 SMNVEV (reference sequence). V lost 6 bases to trimming and J lost 4 bases, with 7 bases between them. The CDR3 spells CASSPGYEQYF. As DNA, the CDR3 is TGTGCCAGCAGCCCGGGATACGAGCAGTACTTC.

This sequence joins TRBV7-9 and TRBJ2-7; TRBD1 agrees at 9 bases. The junction had 18 bases not matched to a gene; V was cut back by 4 bases and J by 2 bases. CDR3 size: 19 residues. CDR1 is SEHNR, CDR2 FQNEAQ, per germline (reference sequence). The CDR3 loop reads CASSWRRGTGTSLPYEQYF. For the CDR3, the DNA is TGTGCCAGCAGCTGGCGGCGGGGGACAGGGACGAGTTTGCCCTACGAGCAGTACTTC.

The chain carries TRBV9 and TRBJ2-7; 9 bases line up with TRBD2. Unmatched junction bases numbered 6, after V lost 2 bases and J lost 3 bases. The CDR3 length is 15 residues. CDR1 is SGDLS and CDR2 is YYNGEE in the germline V gene. DNA of the CDR3: TGTGCCAGCAGCGTGGCGGGACTAGCCAGCTACGAGCAGTACTTC. Translated: CASSVAGLASYEQYF.

V gene TRBV28 combines with J gene TRBJ2-1; 10 bases fit TRBD2. Trimming took 3 bases from V and 7 from J; bases not matched to a gene: 6. The germline V gene has CDR1 MDHEN and CDR2 SYDVKM. The CDR3 consists of 15 residues. The CDR3 sequence: CASSLGSGRSNEQFF. CDR3 nucleotides: TGTGCCAGCAGTTTGGGTAGCGGGAGGAGTAATGAGCAGTTCTTC.

The chain employs TRBV5-4 and TRBJ2-7; D perhaps matches TRBD2 (6 bases). The V and J ends lost 1 base and 0 bases respectively, with 14 bases between them. The CDR3 runs to 16 residues. CDR1 and CDR2 (germline): SGHNT, YYREEE (reference sequence). The CDR3 loop reads CASSLSSGLPSYEQYF. In DNA, the CDR3 is TGTGCCAGCAGCTTGTCCAGCGGGCTTCCCTCCTACGAGCAGTACTTC.

The chain joins TRBV27 to TRBJ2-2; 7 bases agree with TRBD2. Germline CDR1 MNHEY, CDR2 SMNVEV (reference sequence). The CDR3 extends over 16 amino acids. J gave up 3 bases and V 2 bases, and 6 bases lay outside the gene matches. Written as DNA, the CDR3 is TGTGCCAGCAGTTTAAAACGGGAGGTCTACACCGGGGAGCTGTTTTTT. Translation gives CASSLKREVYTGELFF.

The J gene is TRBJ1-2, the V gene TRBV9; perhaps TRBD1 as D (5 bases). Trimming took off 0 bases at V and 0 bases at J, with 12 bases between the two ends. The CDR3 totals 16 residues. The germline V gene has CDR1 SGDLS and CDR2 YYNGEE. In DNA form, the CDR3 reads TGTGCCAGCAGCGTAGACCCCGACAGACCTAACTATGGCTACACCTTC. This translates into CASSVDPDRPNYGYTF.

This chain joins TRBV28 and TRBJ2-7; weak D call: TRBD1 (5 bases). The germline CDR1 and CDR2 sequences are MDHEN and SYDVKM. The V and J ends lost 6 bases and 7 bases respectively, with 10 bases between them. The CDR3 has 11 amino acids. The CDR3 here is CASSTGGEQYF. The CDR3 DNA is TGTGCCAGCAGCACAGGTGGGGAGCAGTACTTC. Looking up the rest from reference TRBV28 and TRBJ2-7 gives the full variable domain: DVKVTQSSRYLVKRTGEKVFLECVQDMDHENMFWYRQDPGLGLRLIYFSYDVKMKEKGDIPEGYSVSREKKERFSLILESASTNQTSMYLCASSTGGEQYFGPGTRLTVT.

This clone was counted once. This chain links TRBV11-2 with TRBJ2-7; possibly TRBD2 for D (5 bases). V was pared by 6 bases and J by 3 bases, with 12 bases between. Germline CDR1 SGHAT, CDR2 FQNNGV. CDR3 length equals 13 residues. CDR3 protein: CASSYGIGYEQYF. As DNA, the CDR3 is TGTGCCAGCAGTTACGGGATCGGCTACGAGCAGTACTTC.

The J gene is TRBJ2-7, the V gene TRBV7-9, with D possibly matching TRBD1 (5 bases). In germline, CDR1 is SEHNR, CDR2 FQNEAQ (reference sequence). V gave up 3 bases and J gave up 3 bases, with 9 bases separating them. This CDR3 is built from 13 residues. DNA for the CDR3: TGTGCCAGCAGCTTGACAGCCATCTACGAGCAGTACTTC. Its translation is CASSLTAIYEQYF.

The rearrangement links TRBV15 to TRBJ2-3; a possible D gene is TRBD2 (6 bases). Germline V gives CDR1 LNHNV, CDR2 YYDKDF (reference sequence). The V end lost 4 bases, the J end lost 15 bases, and 17 bases lay between the germline ends. This CDR3 spans 12 amino acids. CDR3 loop: CATSIGGEKHYF. CDR3 nucleotide sequence: TGTGCCACCAGCATCGGAGGGGAGAAGCACTATTTT. The complete variable domain, with remaining parts taken from reference TRBV15 and TRBJ2-3, reads DAMVIQNPRYQVTQFGKPVTLSCSQTLNHNVMYWYQQKSSQAPKLLFHYYDKDFNNEADTPDNFQSRRPNTSFCFLDIRSPGLGDTAMYLCATSIGGEKHYFGPGTRLTVL.

The chain employs TRBV4-1 and TRBJ1-4, with TRBD1 matching over 8 bases. This CDR3 comprises 18 residues. With 0 bases clipped from V and 7 bases from J, the junction kept 13 bases outside the gene matches. The germline gives CDR1 MGHRA, CDR2 YSYEKL. The CDR3 spells CASSQDPRGLLIGEKLFF. Written as DNA, the CDR3 is TGCGCCAGCAGCCAAGATCCCAGGGGGCTCCTAATCGGTGAAAAACTGTTTTTT.

The chain is built from TRBV28 and TRBJ2-5; maybe TRBD2 (7 bases). Germline assignment: CDR1 MDHEN and CDR2 SYDVKM. CDR3 size: 14 residues. The germline V and J ends were trimmed by 7 bases and 4 bases, with 16 bases remaining between them. This CDR3 reads CASTTGAGAETQYF. The CDR3 DNA reads as TGTGCCAGCACCACCGGGGCGGGGGCAGAGACCCAGTACTTC.